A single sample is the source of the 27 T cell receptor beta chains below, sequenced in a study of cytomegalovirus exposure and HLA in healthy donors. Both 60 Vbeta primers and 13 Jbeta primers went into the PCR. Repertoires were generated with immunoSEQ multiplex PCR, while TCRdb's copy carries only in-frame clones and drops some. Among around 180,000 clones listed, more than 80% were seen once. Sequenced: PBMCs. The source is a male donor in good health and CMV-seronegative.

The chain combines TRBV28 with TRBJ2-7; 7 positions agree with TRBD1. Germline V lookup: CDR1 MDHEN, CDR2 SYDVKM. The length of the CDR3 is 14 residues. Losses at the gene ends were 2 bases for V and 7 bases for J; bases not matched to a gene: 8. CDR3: CASSLLQGNGEQYF. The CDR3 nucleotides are TGTGCCAGCAGTTTACTACAGGGGAACGGGGAGCAGTACTTC. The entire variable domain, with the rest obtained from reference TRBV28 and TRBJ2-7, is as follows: DVKVTQSSRYLVKRTGEKVFLECVQDMDHENMFWYRQDPGLGLRLIYFSYDVKMKEKGDIPEGYSVSREKKERFSLILESASTNQTSMYLCASSLLQGNGEQYFGPGTRLTVT.

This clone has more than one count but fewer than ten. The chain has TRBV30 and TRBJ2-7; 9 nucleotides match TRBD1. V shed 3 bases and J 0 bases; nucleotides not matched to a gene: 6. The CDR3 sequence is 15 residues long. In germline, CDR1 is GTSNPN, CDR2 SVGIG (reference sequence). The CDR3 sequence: CAWRSQGADSYEQYF. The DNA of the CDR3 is TGTGCCTGGAGGTCACAGGGGGCGGACTCCTACGAGCAGTACTTC.

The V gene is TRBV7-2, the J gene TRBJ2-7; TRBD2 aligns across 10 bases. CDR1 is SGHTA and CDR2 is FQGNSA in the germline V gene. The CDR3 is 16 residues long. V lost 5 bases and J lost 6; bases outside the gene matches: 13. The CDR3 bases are TGTGCCAGCAGCCCCAGCTCTTCTAGCGGGAGAAGCGAGCAGTACTTC. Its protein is CASSPSSSSGRSEQYF.

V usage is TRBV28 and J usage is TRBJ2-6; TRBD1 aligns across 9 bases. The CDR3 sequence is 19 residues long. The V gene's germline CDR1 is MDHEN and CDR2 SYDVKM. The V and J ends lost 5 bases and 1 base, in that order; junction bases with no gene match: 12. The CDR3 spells CASSPPPGQGQSGANVLTF. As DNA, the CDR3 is TGTGCCAGCAGTCCTCCCCCGGGACAGGGCCAATCTGGGGCCAACGTCCTGACTTTC.

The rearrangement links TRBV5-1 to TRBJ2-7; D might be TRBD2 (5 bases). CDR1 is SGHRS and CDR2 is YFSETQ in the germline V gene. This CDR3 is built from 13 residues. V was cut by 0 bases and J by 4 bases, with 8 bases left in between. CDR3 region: CASSLAPGYEQYF. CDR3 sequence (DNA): TGCGCCAGCAGCTTGGCCCCGGGATACGAGCAGTACTTC. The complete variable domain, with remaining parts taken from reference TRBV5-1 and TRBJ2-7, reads KAGVTQTPRYLIKTRGQQVTLSCSPISGHRSVSWYQQTPGQGLQFLFEYFSETQRNKGNFPGRFSGRQFSNSRSEMNVSTLELGDSALYLCASSLAPGYEQYFGPGTRLTVT.

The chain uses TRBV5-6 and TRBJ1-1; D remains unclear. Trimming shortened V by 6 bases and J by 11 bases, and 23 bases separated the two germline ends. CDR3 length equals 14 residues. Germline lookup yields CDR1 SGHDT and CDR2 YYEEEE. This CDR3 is CASTLSGLRESAFF. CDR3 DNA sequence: TGTGCCAGCACCCTTAGCGGGCTACGGGAGTCTGCTTTCTTT.

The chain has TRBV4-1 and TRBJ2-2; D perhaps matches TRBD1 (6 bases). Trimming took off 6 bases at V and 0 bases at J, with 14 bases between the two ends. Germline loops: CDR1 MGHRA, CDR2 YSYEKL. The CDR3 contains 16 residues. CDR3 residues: CASRDFRGPNTGELFF. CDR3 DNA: TGCGCCAGCAGAGACTTCAGGGGACCGAACACCGGGGAGCTGTTTTTT.

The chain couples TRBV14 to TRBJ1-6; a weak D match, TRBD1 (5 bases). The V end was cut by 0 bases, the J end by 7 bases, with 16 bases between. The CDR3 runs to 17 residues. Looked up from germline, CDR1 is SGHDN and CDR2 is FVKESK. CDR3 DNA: TGTGCCAGCAGCCAAGATCCAGGAGGGGCTCGAAATTCACCCCTCCACTTT. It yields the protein CASSQDPGGARNSPLHF.

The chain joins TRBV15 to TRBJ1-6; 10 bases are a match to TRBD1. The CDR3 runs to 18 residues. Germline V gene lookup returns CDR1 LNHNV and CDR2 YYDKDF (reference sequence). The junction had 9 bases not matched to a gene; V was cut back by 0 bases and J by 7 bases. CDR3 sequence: CATSRDLGQGLLNSPLHF. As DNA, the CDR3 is TGTGCCACCAGCAGAGATCTGGGACAGGGGCTACTAAATTCACCCCTCCACTTT.

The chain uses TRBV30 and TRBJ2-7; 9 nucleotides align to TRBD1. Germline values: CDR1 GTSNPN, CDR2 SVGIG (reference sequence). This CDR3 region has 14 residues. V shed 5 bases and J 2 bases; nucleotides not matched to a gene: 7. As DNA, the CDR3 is TGTGCCTGGGCCCCGACAGGGGGTCCCTACGAGCAGTACTTC. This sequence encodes CAWAPTGGPYEQYF.

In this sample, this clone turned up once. CDR3 protein: CASSSGLAGVETQYF. The CDR3 DNA is TGTGCCAGCAGCTCCGGACTAGCGGGAGTAGAGACCCAGTACTTC. The V call is TRBV7-3, the J call TRBJ2-5, with 13 bases fitting TRBD2. The junction had 3 bases not matched to a gene; V was cut back by 4 bases and J by 4 bases. The length of the CDR3 is 15 residues. Germline V gene sequence: CDR1 SGHTA, CDR2 FQGTGA.

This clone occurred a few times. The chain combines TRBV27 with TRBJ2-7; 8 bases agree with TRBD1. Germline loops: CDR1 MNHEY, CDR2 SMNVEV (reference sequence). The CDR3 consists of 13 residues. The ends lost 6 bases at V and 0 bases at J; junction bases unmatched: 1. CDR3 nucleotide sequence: TGTGCCAGCAGGGACAGGGACTCCTACGAGCAGTACTTC. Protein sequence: CASRDRDSYEQYF.

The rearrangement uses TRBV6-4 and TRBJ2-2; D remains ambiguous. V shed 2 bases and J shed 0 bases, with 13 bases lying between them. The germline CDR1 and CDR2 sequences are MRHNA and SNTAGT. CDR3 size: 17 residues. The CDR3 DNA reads TGTGCCAGCAGTGACGGCCCTAGTGGCGCGAACACCGGGGAGCTGTTTTTT. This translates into CASSDGPSGANTGELFF.

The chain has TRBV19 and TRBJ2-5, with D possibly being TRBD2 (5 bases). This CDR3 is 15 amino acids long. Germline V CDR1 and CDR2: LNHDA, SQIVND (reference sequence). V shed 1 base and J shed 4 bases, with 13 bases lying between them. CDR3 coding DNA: TGTGCCAGTAGTATAGGACTAAAGACGGGAGAGACCCAGTACTTC. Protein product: CASSIGLKTGETQYF.

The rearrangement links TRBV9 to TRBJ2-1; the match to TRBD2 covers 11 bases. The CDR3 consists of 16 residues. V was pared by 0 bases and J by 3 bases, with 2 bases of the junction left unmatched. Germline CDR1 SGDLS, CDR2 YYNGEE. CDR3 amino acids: CASSVVAGGIYNEQFF. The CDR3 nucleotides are TGTGCCAGCAGCGTAGTAGCGGGAGGGATCTACAATGAGCAGTTCTTC.

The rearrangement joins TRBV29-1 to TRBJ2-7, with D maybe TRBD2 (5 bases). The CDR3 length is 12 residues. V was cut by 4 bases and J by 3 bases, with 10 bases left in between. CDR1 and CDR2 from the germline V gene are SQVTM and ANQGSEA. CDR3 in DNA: TGCAGCGTTGGGCCTGGGAGCTACGAGCAGTACTTC. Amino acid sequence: CSVGPGSYEQYF.

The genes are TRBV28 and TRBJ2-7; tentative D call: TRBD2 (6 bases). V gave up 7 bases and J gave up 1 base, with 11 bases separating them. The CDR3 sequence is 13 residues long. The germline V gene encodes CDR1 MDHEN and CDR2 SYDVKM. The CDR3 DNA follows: TGTGCCAGCAAACCCGGAGGGTCCTACGAGCAGTACTTC. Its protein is CASKPGGSYEQYF.

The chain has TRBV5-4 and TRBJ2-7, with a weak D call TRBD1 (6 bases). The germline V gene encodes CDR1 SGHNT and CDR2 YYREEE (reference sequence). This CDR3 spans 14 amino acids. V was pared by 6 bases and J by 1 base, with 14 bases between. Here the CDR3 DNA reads TGTGCCAGCACCAAACAAGGACAGTCCTACGAGCAGTACTTC. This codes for CASTKQGQSYEQYF.

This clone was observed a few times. The CDR3 DNA reads as TGCGCCAGCAGCCAGGGGGACAGGGGAGGCTACGAGCAGTACTTC. Translation: CASSQGDRGGYEQYF. The chain couples TRBV4-3 to TRBJ2-7, with 10 bases identical to TRBD1. Unmatched junction bases numbered 5, after V lost 3 bases and J lost 3 bases. The CDR3 has 15 amino acids. Per germline, CDR1 LGHNA and CDR2 YSLEER.

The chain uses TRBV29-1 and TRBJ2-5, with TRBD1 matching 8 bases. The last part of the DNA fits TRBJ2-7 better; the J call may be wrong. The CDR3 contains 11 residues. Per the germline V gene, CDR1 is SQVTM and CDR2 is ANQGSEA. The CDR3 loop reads CSARTGYEQYF. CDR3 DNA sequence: TGCAGCGCCAGGACAGGGTACGAGCAGTACTTC.

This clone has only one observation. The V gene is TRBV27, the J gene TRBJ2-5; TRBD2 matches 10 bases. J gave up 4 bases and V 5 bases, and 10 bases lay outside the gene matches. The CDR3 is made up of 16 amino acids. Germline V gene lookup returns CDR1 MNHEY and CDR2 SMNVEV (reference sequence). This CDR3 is CASSRRSGGPIETQYF. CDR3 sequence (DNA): TGTGCCAGCAGTCGACGTAGCGGGGGGCCTATAGAGACCCAGTACTTC.

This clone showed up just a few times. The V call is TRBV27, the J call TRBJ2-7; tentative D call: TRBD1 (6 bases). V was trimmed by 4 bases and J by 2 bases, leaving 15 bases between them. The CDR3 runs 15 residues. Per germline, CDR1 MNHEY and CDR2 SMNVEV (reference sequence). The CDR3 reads CASSYTLTGPYEQYF. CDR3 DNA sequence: TGTGCCAGCAGTTACACTCTGACAGGACCCTACGAGCAGTACTTC.

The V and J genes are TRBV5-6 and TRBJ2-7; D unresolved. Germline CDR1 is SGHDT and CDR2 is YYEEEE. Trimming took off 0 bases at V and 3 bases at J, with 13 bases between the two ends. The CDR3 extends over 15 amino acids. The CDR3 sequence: CASSLAAGPFYEQYF. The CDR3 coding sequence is TGTGCCAGCAGCTTGGCGGCAGGCCCGTTCTACGAGCAGTACTTC. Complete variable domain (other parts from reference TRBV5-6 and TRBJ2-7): DAGVTQSPTHLIKTRGQQVTLRCSPKSGHDTVSWYQQALGQGPQFIFQYYEEEERQRGNFPDRFSGHQFPNYSSELNVNALLLGDSALYLCASSLAAGPFYEQYFGPGTRLTVT.

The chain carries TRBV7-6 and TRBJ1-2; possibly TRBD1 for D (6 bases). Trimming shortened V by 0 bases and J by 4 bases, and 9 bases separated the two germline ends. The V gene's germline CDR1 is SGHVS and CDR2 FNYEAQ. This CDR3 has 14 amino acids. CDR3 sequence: CASSLATGPYGYTF. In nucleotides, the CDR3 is TGTGCCAGCAGCTTAGCCACAGGGCCCTATGGCTACACCTTC.

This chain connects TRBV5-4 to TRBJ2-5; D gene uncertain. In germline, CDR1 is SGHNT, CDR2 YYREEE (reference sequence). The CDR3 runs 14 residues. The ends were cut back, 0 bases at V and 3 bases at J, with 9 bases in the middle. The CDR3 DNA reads TGTGCCAGCAGCTTGGTATCCAGCGAAGAGACCCAGTACTTC. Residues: CASSLVSSEETQYF.

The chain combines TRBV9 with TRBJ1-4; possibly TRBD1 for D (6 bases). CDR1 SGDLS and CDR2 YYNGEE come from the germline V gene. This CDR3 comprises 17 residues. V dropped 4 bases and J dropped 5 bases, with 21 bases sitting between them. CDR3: CASSLGTQTDLNEKLFF. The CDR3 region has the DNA TGTGCCAGCAGCCTCGGGACACAGACAGACTTAAATGAAAAACTGTTTTTT.

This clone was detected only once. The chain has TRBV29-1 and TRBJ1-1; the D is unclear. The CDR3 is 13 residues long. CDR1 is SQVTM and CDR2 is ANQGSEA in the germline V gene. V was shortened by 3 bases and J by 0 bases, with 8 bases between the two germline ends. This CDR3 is CSVDADMNTEAFF. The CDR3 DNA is TGCAGCGTTGACGCAGATATGAACACTGAAGCTTTCTTT.